One and the same sample provided the 17 T cell receptor beta chains below, sequenced in a study of shared T cell receptors in the human thymus. Some clones are missing from TCRdb's copy, which holds only in-frame ones; the method was immunoSEQ multiplex PCR. The data show just under 550,000 clones, roughly 74% seen once. The same sample was also used in a study of human thymus T cells.

The sequenced sample consisted of thymocytes. The receptors shown here come from a boy in the first two years of life with a congenital heart defect.

The rearrangement uses TRBV15 and TRBJ2-7, with 7 bases identical to TRBD2. CDR1 is LNHNV and CDR2 is YYDKDF in the germline V gene (reference sequence). V was clipped by 0 bases and J by 5 bases; unmatched bases: 10. The CDR3 spans 16 residues. This chain's CDR3 is CATSRDQGGSVDEQYF. CDR3 DNA: TGTGCCACCAGCAGAGATCAGGGCGGGAGTGTGGACGAGCAGTACTTC.

The V gene is TRBV10-3, the J gene TRBJ1-1, with 8 bases fitting TRBD1. The CDR3 runs to 17 residues. Germline V gene lookup returns CDR1 ENHRY and CDR2 SYGVKD. The ends lost 3 bases at V and 9 bases at J; junction bases unmatched: 18. In DNA form, the CDR3 reads TGTGCCATCAGTGACCTGGACCGGGACAGGTTTACCTTTAAAGCTTTCTTT. It specifies CAISDLDRDRFTFKAFF.

As DNA, the CDR3 is TGTGCCACCAGCAGAGACGGGGGAGTGGGGAAGGACACTGAAGCTTTCTTT. Protein product: CATSRDGGVGKDTEAFF. This chain joins TRBV15 and TRBJ1-1, with D tentatively TRBD1 (5 bases). Trimming took off 0 bases at V and 3 bases at J, with 17 bases between the two ends. CDR1 and CDR2 from the germline V gene are LNHNV and YYDKDF (reference sequence). CDR3 length: 17 amino acids. Full variable domain (rest looked up from reference TRBV15 and TRBJ1-1): DAMVIQNPRYQVTQFGKPVTLSCSQTLNHNVMYWYQQKSSQAPKLLFHYYDKDFNNEADTPDNFQSRRPNTSFCFLDIRSPGLGDTAMYLCATSRDGGVGKDTEAFFGQGTRLTVV.

The chain carries TRBV19 and TRBJ2-7; 7 nucleotides agree with TRBD1. V lost 5 bases and J lost 5; bases outside the gene matches: 18. Germline CDR1 is LNHDA and CDR2 is SQIVND (reference sequence). The CDR3 covers 17 residues. CDR3 sequence reads: CASSPPEWTGGPHEQYF. The DNA for the CDR3 is TGTGCCAGTAGTCCTCCGGAGTGGACAGGTGGGCCACACGAGCAGTACTTC.

The chain couples TRBV4-2 to TRBJ2-1; 8 bases are a match to TRBD2. Germline loops: CDR1 LGHNA, CDR2 YNFKEQ. Trimming removed 0 bases from V and 7 bases from J; junction bases left unmatched: 11. The CDR3 sequence is 17 residues long. The CDR3 region has the DNA TGTGCCAGCAGCCAAGAAGGCCTAGCGGGTCCCGATAATGAGCAGTTCTTC. It encodes CASSQEGLAGPDNEQFF.

The chain employs TRBV19 and TRBJ2-5; 13 bases agree with TRBD2. Trimming at V came to 7 bases and at J to 3 bases, leaving 2 bases not matched to a gene. This CDR3 spans 14 amino acids. The germline gives CDR1 LNHDA, CDR2 SQIVND (reference sequence). The CDR3 DNA follows: TGTGCCAGTAAGGGGACTAGCGGGGAAGAGACCCAGTACTTC. It translates to CASKGTSGEETQYF.

V gene TRBV4-3 combines with J gene TRBJ2-2; D call uncertain. The CDR3 is 16 residues long. The V gene lost 1 base and the J gene lost 5 bases, with 14 bases spanning the gap. Looked up from germline, CDR1 is LGHNA and CDR2 is YSLEER. CDR3 nucleotides: TGCGCCAGCAGCCAAGCGAGCGAGCCCGGTACCGGGGAGCTGTTTTTT. Translated, it gives CASSQASEPGTGELFF.

The rearrangement joins TRBV7-8 to TRBJ2-7; weak D call: TRBD2 (6 bases). V was clipped by 4 bases and J by 0 bases, with 22 bases between them. The V gene's germline CDR1 is SGHVS and CDR2 FQNEAQ. The CDR3 contains 18 residues. The DNA for the CDR3 is TGTGCCAGCAGCTCCTGCCACTGTGGGGTGGGGGGCTCCTACGAGCAGTACTTC. It encodes CASSSCHCGVGGSYEQYF.

This chain connects TRBV2 to TRBJ1-2; unclear D gene. CDR3 length: 14 amino acids. Germline lookup yields CDR1 SNHLY and CDR2 FYNNEI. Between the trimmed V and J ends, which lost 5 bases and 4 bases, there was a span of 14 bases. CDR3: CASSRKPSSYGYTF. The CDR3 bases are TGTGCCAGCAGTCGTAAGCCGTCGTCCTATGGCTACACCTTC. The full variable domain, with the rest looked up from reference TRBV2 and TRBJ1-2, is EPEVTQTPSHQVTQMGQEVILRCVPISNHLYFYWYRQILGQKVEFLVSFYNNEISEKSEIFDDQFSVERPDGSNFTLKIRSTKLEDSAMYFCASSRKPSSYGYTFGSGTRLTVV.

V is TRBV4-3 and J is TRBJ2-7; TRBD2 might be the D (6 bases). V was pared by 0 bases and J by 1 base, with 10 bases between. Germline V gives CDR1 LGHNA, CDR2 YSLEER. The CDR3 is 15 residues long. The CDR3 region has the DNA TGCGCCAGCAGCCAAGATGTAGCGGAGTCCTACGAGCAGTACTTC. This translates into CASSQDVAESYEQYF.

DNA of the CDR3: TGTGCCAGCAGCCCCTCCCGGACAGGGATGGTAACTAATGAAAAACTGTTTTTT. It translates to CASSPSRTGMVTNEKLFF. The chain combines TRBV5-6 with TRBJ1-4; 8 nucleotides agree with TRBD1. The V and J ends lost 4 bases and 1 base, in that order; junction bases with no gene match: 12. The CDR3 spans 18 residues. The V gene's germline CDR1 is SGHDT and CDR2 YYEEEE.

The chain couples TRBV28 to TRBJ1-2, with a weak D call TRBD1 (5 bases). This CDR3 comprises 12 residues. V shed 4 bases and J shed 5 bases, with 8 bases lying between them. Germline values: CDR1 MDHEN, CDR2 SYDVKM. As DNA, the CDR3 is TGTGCCAGCAGTTCAGGGTTGTATGGCTACACCTTC. It translates to CASSSGLYGYTF.

This clone turned up a few times. This chain's CDR3 is CASRARPGFDTEAFF. CDR3 coding DNA: TGTGCCAGCAGGGCGAGGCCCGGCTTCGACACTGAAGCTTTCTTT. The V and J genes are TRBV6-6 and TRBJ1-1, with D unclear. Germline values: CDR1 MNHNY, CDR2 SVGAGI (reference sequence). CDR3 length equals 15 residues. The ends were cut back, 6 bases at V and 3 bases at J, with 17 bases in the middle.

A remark on this clone: Other nucleotide sequences from this sample produce the same CDR3. V is TRBV7-9 and J is TRBJ2-7; TRBD1 matches at 9 bases. The CDR3 runs 16 residues. Germline lookup yields CDR1 SEHNR and CDR2 FQNEAQ (reference sequence). Trimming removed 3 bases from V and 2 bases from J; junction bases left unmatched: 8. The CDR3 loop is CASSFPPGQGPYEQYF. The DNA for the CDR3 is TGTGCCAGCAGCTTCCCCCCGGGACAGGGCCCCTACGAGCAGTACTTC.

This rearrangement joins TRBV28 to TRBJ1-5; D gene ambiguous. Per germline, CDR1 MDHEN and CDR2 SYDVKM. The germline V and J ends were trimmed by 7 bases and 5 bases, with 12 bases remaining between them. The length of the CDR3 is 13 residues. CDR3 nucleotide sequence: TGTGCCAGCAACGAGGGCCGGCATCAGCCCCAGCATTTT. This codes for CASNEGRHQPQHF.

This clone has only one observation. The chain employs TRBV7-9 and TRBJ2-3, with TRBD1 matching over 7 bases. After removal of 10 bases from V and 2 bases from J, the junction contained 12 bases not matched to a gene. Germline CDR1 and CDR2: SEHNR and FQNEAQ (reference sequence). The CDR3 runs to 15 residues. DNA of the CDR3: TGTGCCACCCCCAAGGGGGCAGGACCCACAGATACGCAGTATTTT. Its protein product is CATPKGAGPTDTQYF.

The V and J genes are TRBV29-1 and TRBJ2-1, with 7 bases identical to TRBD1. CDR3 length: 16 amino acids. The ends lost 0 bases at V and 4 bases at J; junction bases unmatched: 9. Germline V gene data show CDR1 as SQVTM and CDR2 as ANQGSEA. CDR3 loop: CSVEDRDRMRYNEQFF. Written as DNA, the CDR3 is TGCAGCGTTGAAGATCGGGACAGAATGAGATACAATGAGCAGTTCTTC.